This T cell receptor (beta chain) was documented in a study of cytomegalovirus exposure and HLA in healthy donors (dated by TCRdb to 2016 to 2017). Turning to the overall study: The 650 to 750 repertoires of the first cohort and the roughly 120 validation repertoires were produced on the same platform, according to a later analysis. The aim of the study was to test whether cataloging public T cell receptors could identify signatures of past pathogen exposure. Besides the first cohort of approximately 710 subjects, a separate validation cohort made up of 90 to 150 different subjects was used. To predict cytomegalovirus infection status, the study combined high-throughput TCR immunosequencing, statistical association of individual TCRs with disease status, and machine learning.

The CDR1 and CDR2 encoded by the germline V gene are SGHVS and FNYEAQ. The CDR3 numbers 15 residues from cysteine through phenylalanine. Only the CDR3 portion is preserved as DNA: 45 bases, with reading frame beginning at the first base. Deletion took 3 bases off V and 1 base off J, with a span of 12 bases between the germline ends. About this clone itself: Its specific antigen is unknown. Base qualities are not at hand, and no much larger clone is one base apart.

Donors formed part of the validation cohort, which comprised over a hundred subjects and was distinct from the first cohort of some 700 subjects. Overall study outcomes, separate from this receptor: A later analysis lacked HLA typing for the validation cohort, so it scored co-occurrence in that cohort across all 110 or so repertoires. The study listed 170 or so TCR beta chains as associated with cytomegalovirus. In a later analysis, TCRs clustered in the first cohort were found to also tend to co-occur in the roughly 120 validation repertoires, with about 93% of cluster scores above 0. It was suggested by the authors that the approach could potentially be generalized to other disease states and immunological phenotypes. Cytomegalovirus status was reported to be diagnosed by the classifier with high specificity and sensitivity in both the original and validation cohorts. Most TCR sequences were seen in very few donors, while some public TCRs were found in many individuals. Three of the identified cytomegalovirus-associated TCR beta chains were confirmed in vitro to be specific for cytomegalovirus antigens.

The method behind the library was the immunoSEQ multiplex PCR assay. The original pipeline was this. To diagnose cytomegalovirus status from the catalog of TCR beta chain sequences, a statistical classification framework was built. Not all clones reach the TCRdb copy of this immuneACCESS table, which keeps in-frame sequences only. Checked studies attribute under half of the gap to unresolved V genes and leave the rest unexplained. V and J calls and clone size come straight from that table; D and trimming were deduced from the DNA. This sample lists about 50,000 clones; 93% were detected once. Under 2% of the sample lies in the top ten.

The sequence derives from a young woman in good health and CMV-seropositive. Sequencing was done on a sample of PBMCs. This sequence uses TRBV7-6 and TRBJ2-5; matching of 5 bases hints at TRBD1 as the D gene. The DNA sequence is TGTGCCAGCAGCTTTTCTTTGGGGCTCCAAGAGACCCAGTACTTC. It encodes CASSFSLGLQETQYF.